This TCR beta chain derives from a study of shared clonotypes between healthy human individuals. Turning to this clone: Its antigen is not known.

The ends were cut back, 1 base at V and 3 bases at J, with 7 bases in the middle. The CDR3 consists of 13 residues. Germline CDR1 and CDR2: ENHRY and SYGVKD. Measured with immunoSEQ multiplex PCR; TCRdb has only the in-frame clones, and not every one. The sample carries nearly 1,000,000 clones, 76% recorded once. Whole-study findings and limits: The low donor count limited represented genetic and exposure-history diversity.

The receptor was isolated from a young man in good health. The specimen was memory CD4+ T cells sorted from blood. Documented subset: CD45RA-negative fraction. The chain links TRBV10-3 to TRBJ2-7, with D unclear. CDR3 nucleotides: TGTGCCATCAGTGAGTTCTCCGACTACGAGCAGTACTTC. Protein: CAISEFSDYEQYF.